The 25 T cell receptor beta chains below were found in one sample sequenced in a study of CD8+ T cells in alopecia areata. As the sequencing template, cDNA was produced by extracting RNA and reverse transcribing it. Only in-frame clones appear in the TCRdb table, and some are missing; sequencing was by immunoSEQ multiplex PCR. The sample has fewer than 250,000 clones; under 40% are singletons. Treatment reported: oral pan-JAK inhibitor, 5-10 mg twice daily. The sample in question was CD4+ T cells sorted from blood, obtained at approximately week 30, from a patient treated with tofacitinib. These receptors were obtained from a human donor with alopecia areata.

The chain couples TRBV5-4 to TRBJ1-6; weak D call: TRBD1 (6 bases). The CDR3 has 14 amino acids. The V end was cut by 2 bases, the J end by 7 bases, with 10 bases between. Germline assignment: CDR1 SGHNT and CDR2 YYREEE (reference sequence). The CDR3 DNA follows: TGTGCCAGCAGCTTACAGGGACTCAATTCACCCCTCCACTTT. This translates into CASSLQGLNSPLHF. Complete variable domain (other parts from reference TRBV5-4 and TRBJ1-6): ETGVTQSPTHLIKTRGQQVTLRCSSQSGHNTVSWYQQALGQGPQFIFQYYREEENGRGNFPPRFSGLQFPNYSSELNVNALELDDSALYLCASSLQGLNSPLHFGNGTRLTVT.

The chain recombines TRBV11-2 with TRBJ1-6, with D perhaps TRBD1 (5 bases). The V and J ends lost 5 bases and 6 bases respectively, with 17 bases between them. The germline gives CDR1 SGHAT, CDR2 FQNNGV. The CDR3 spans 16 residues. The CDR3 bases are TGTGCCAGCAGCCCACAACACAGACAGTCTAATTCACCCCTCCACTTT. It is translated as CASSPQHRQSNSPLHF.

The chain recombines TRBV9 with TRBJ1-1; D ambiguous. V was shortened by 0 bases and J by 11 bases, with 14 bases between the two germline ends. Germline values: CDR1 SGDLS, CDR2 YYNGEE. The CDR3 has 13 amino acids. The CDR3 protein is CASSVVGPREAFF. The CDR3 DNA follows: TGTGCCAGCAGCGTAGTCGGACCACGGGAGGCTTTCTTT.

This chain joins TRBV29-1 and TRBJ2-3; tentative D call: TRBD1 (6 bases). The CDR3 covers 13 residues. CDR1 SQVTM and CDR2 ANQGSEA come from the germline V gene. V was trimmed by 3 bases and J by 2 bases, leaving 9 bases between them. The CDR3 coding sequence is TGCAGCGTTGAGGGACACTACACAGATACGCAGTATTTT. This translates into CSVEGHYTDTQYF.

The chain links TRBV5-1 to TRBJ2-7; TRBD1 matches at 7 bases. The V and J ends lost 4 bases and 5 bases, in that order; junction bases with no gene match: 6. From germline, CDR1 is SGHRS and CDR2 YFSETQ. The CDR3 has 13 residues. The CDR3 DNA reads TGCGCCAGCAGCGCGGACAGGTTCGACGAGCAGTACTTC. The encoded protein is CASSADRFDEQYF.

The chain's CDR3 is CASSRNRVDTQYF. CDR3 sequence (DNA): TGTGCCAGCAGCAGAAACAGGGTAGATACGCAGTATTTT. The chain carries TRBV7-8 and TRBJ2-3; tentative D call: TRBD1 (6 bases). Trimming took off 5 bases at V and 5 bases at J, with 11 bases between the two ends. CDR1 and CDR2 (germline): SGHVS, FQNEAQ. The CDR3 is 13 residues long.

There are a few counts of this clone. The chain uses TRBV5-5 and TRBJ1-1; D gene ambiguous. Trimming took off 0 bases at V and 5 bases at J, with 5 bases between the two ends. In germline, CDR1 is SGHKS, CDR2 YYEKEE (reference sequence). This CDR3 has 12 residues. The CDR3: CASSLEWTEAFF. The CDR3 DNA is TGTGCCAGCAGCTTGGAGTGGACTGAAGCTTTCTTT.

This clone was seen only a few times. V and J are TRBV10-3 and TRBJ2-3, with TRBD2 matching 15 bases. This CDR3 comprises 16 residues. Germline CDR1 ENHRY, CDR2 SYGVKD. The V and J ends lost 2 bases and 3 bases, in that order; junction bases with no gene match: 0. For the CDR3, the DNA is TGTGCCATCAGTGAGGGGACTAGCGGGAGGACAGATACGCAGTATTTT. As protein: CAISEGTSGRTDTQYF.

The DNA of the CDR3 is TGTGCCAGTATGGGGACAGGTAAAAACAATGAGCAGTTCTTC. This codes for CASMGTGKNNEQFF. The chain carries TRBV19 and TRBJ2-1; 8 positions agree with TRBD1. V shed 7 bases and J 5 bases; nucleotides not matched to a gene: 7. The length of the CDR3 is 14 residues. In germline, CDR1 is LNHDA, CDR2 SQIVND (reference sequence).

There are a few counts of this clone. The chain employs TRBV27 and TRBJ1-4, with D uncertain. V lost 6 bases, J lost 11 bases, and 13 bases lay in between. The CDR3 spans 12 residues. Germline CDR1 reads MNHEY; CDR2 reads SMNVEV (reference sequence). In nucleotides, the CDR3 is TGTGCCAGCAGGGCCTCCCGTGGGAAACTGTTTTTT. Amino acids: CASRASRGKLFF.

The rearrangement joins TRBV6-5 to TRBJ1-1; D unclear. This CDR3 is built from 13 residues. Germline CDR1 MNHEY, CDR2 SVGAGI. Trimming took 0 bases from V and 5 from J, leaving 7 bases between them. CDR3 amino acids: CASSYSRVTEAFF. CDR3 bases: TGTGCCAGCAGTTACTCCCGGGTTACTGAAGCTTTCTTT.

The genes are TRBV15 and TRBJ1-3, with D uncertain. V lost 2 bases to trimming and J lost 2 bases, with 10 bases between them. The CDR3 sequence is 15 residues long. CDR1 LNHNV and CDR2 YYDKDF come from the germline V gene (reference sequence). CDR3 residues: CATSRSSGAGNTIYF. CDR3 coding DNA: TGTGCCACCAGCAGATCGAGCGGAGCTGGAAACACCATATATTTT. Full variable domain (rest looked up from reference TRBV15 and TRBJ1-3): DAMVIQNPRYQVTQFGKPVTLSCSQTLNHNVMYWYQQKSSQAPKLLFHYYDKDFNNEADTPDNFQSRRPNTSFCFLDIRSPGLGDTAMYLCATSRSSGAGNTIYFGEGSWLTVV.

This chain links TRBV30 with TRBJ2-5, with 7 positions matching TRBD1. Germline trimming cut 5 bases from V and 5 bases from J; bases unmatched to any gene: 5. The CDR3 has 12 residues. Germline V CDR1 and CDR2: GTSNPN, SVGIG (reference sequence). In DNA, the CDR3 is TGTGCCTGGGGGACAGTGGGGGAGACCCAGTACTTC. It specifies CAWGTVGETQYF.

This clone appeared a few times. V gene TRBV5-1 combines with J gene TRBJ2-5, with TRBD1 matching over 7 bases. Germline V gene sequence: CDR1 SGHRS, CDR2 YFSETQ. CDR3 size: 13 residues. The junction had 5 bases not matched to a gene; V was cut back by 4 bases and J by 5 bases. CDR3 loop: CASSHRGGETQYF. CDR3 DNA sequence: TGCGCCAGCAGCCACAGGGGCGGGGAGACCCAGTACTTC.

This clone was detected a few times. This chain links TRBV10-3 with TRBJ2-1; 7 nucleotides match TRBD2. V lost 0 bases to trimming and J lost 3 bases; unmatched junction nucleotides: 2. This CDR3 region has 15 residues. Germline V CDR1 and CDR2: ENHRY, SYGVKD. In nucleotides, the CDR3 is TGTGCCATCAGTGAGTCAGCGGGACTCTACAATGAGCAGTTCTTC. Translation: CAISESAGLYNEQFF.

J is TRBJ1-1 and V is TRBV7-2; D not resolved. V shed 5 bases and J shed 4 bases, with 17 bases lying between them. CDR1 is SGHTA and CDR2 is FQGNSA in the germline V gene. This CDR3 has 15 amino acids. The CDR3 loop is CASSPHSSAGTEAFF. CDR3 nucleotide sequence: TGTGCCAGCAGCCCTCACAGCTCCGCGGGCACTGAAGCTTTCTTT. Full variable domain (remainder filled in from reference TRBV7-2 and TRBJ1-1): GAGVSQSPSNKVTEKGKDVELRCDPISGHTALYWYRQSLGQGLEFLIYFQGNSAPDKSGLPSDRFSAERTGGSVSTLTIQRTQQEDSAVYLCASSPHSSAGTEAFFGQGTRLTVV.

The V call is TRBV30, the J call TRBJ2-5; maybe TRBD1 (6 bases). Trimming removed 3 bases at V and 5 bases at J, with 10 bases between. There are 12 residues in the CDR3. CDR1 and CDR2 (germline): GTSNPN, SVGIG (reference sequence). In DNA form, the CDR3 reads TGTGCCTGGAGGGCCAGGGGCGAGACCCAGTACTTC. This gives the protein CAWRARGETQYF.

This chain links TRBV19 with TRBJ2-2; TRBD2 is a possible D gene (6 bases). The germline V gene encodes CDR1 LNHDA and CDR2 SQIVND (reference sequence). The length of the CDR3 is 14 residues. Trimming stripped 10 bases from V and 4 bases from J, with 16 bases between. CDR3 region: CATTRGSGTGELFF. In DNA, the CDR3 is TGTGCCACTACGCGGGGAAGTGGCACCGGGGAGCTGTTTTTT.

This clone was counted a single time. This sequence joins TRBV7-2 and TRBJ1-2; 9 bases map to TRBD1. After removal of 5 bases from V and 7 bases from J, the junction contained 11 bases not matched to a gene. The CDR3 runs 15 residues. The germline CDR1 and CDR2 sequences are SGHTA and FQGNSA. CDR3 loop: CASSPPGTGNFGYTF. Written as DNA, the CDR3 is TGTGCCAGCAGCCCTCCCGGGACAGGGAATTTTGGCTACACCTTC. The entire variable domain, with the rest obtained from reference TRBV7-2 and TRBJ1-2, is as follows: GAGVSQSPSNKVTEKGKDVELRCDPISGHTALYWYRQSLGQGLEFLIYFQGNSAPDKSGLPSDRFSAERTGGSVSTLTIQRTQQEDSAVYLCASSPPGTGNFGYTFGSGTRLTVV.

The table lists this clone with a few counts. The J gene is TRBJ2-4, the V gene TRBV19; D might be TRBD2 (6 bases). Trimming took 6 bases from V and 2 from J, leaving 17 bases between them. The germline gives CDR1 LNHDA, CDR2 SQIVND (reference sequence). The CDR3 extends over 16 amino acids. The CDR3 is CASSLSGLFPKNIQYF. The DNA of the CDR3 is TGTGCCAGTAGCCTTAGCGGATTGTTTCCCAAAAACATTCAGTACTTC. Drawing the rest from reference TRBV19 and TRBJ2-4, the complete variable domain is DGGITQSPKYLFRKEGQNVTLSCEQNLNHDAMYWYRQDPGQGLRLIYYSQIVNDFQKGDIAEGYSVSREKKESFPLTVTSAQKNPTAFYLCASSLSGLFPKNIQYFGAGTRLSVL.

The J gene is TRBJ1-5, the V gene TRBV29-1; 8 nucleotides align to TRBD1. V was clipped by 6 bases and J by 4 bases; unmatched bases: 5. Looked up from germline, CDR1 is SQVTM and CDR2 is ANQGSEA. The CDR3 has 13 residues. The CDR3 sequence: CSVWTGRNQPQHF. The CDR3 nucleotides are TGCAGCGTGTGGACAGGGAGGAATCAGCCCCAGCATTTT.

This chain connects TRBV9 to TRBJ1-2; D uncertain. This CDR3 has 13 residues. V lost 0 bases and J 9 bases, leaving 12 bases between the germline ends. The V gene's germline CDR1 is SGDLS and CDR2 YYNGEE. CDR3 DNA: TGTGCCAGCAGCGTAGGCGGGTCCATTCGCTACACCTTC. Residues: CASSVGGSIRYTF.

In regard to this clone: This specimen includes other DNA sequences encoding the same CDR3. The rearrangement links TRBV29-1 to TRBJ1-1, with D unresolved. Trimming shortened V by 4 bases and J by 0 bases, and 9 bases separated the two germline ends. This CDR3 contains 13 residues. Germline-derived CDR1 and CDR2 are SQVTM and ANQGSEA. The DNA for the CDR3 is TGCAGCGTTGGGGGTTTAATGAACACTGAAGCTTTCTTT. Its protein is CSVGGLMNTEAFF.

Details on this clone: The identical CDR3 is also encoded by other nucleotide sequences in the sample. The rearrangement uses TRBV30 and TRBJ2-5; D is uncertain. The CDR3 consists of 13 residues. Deletions cut 3 bases from V and 1 base from J, with 9 bases between. CDR1 and CDR2 from the germline V gene are GTSNPN and SVGIG (reference sequence). The CDR3 coding sequence is TGTGCCTGGAGCCGACAACCCCAAGAGACCCAGTACTTC. Amino acids: CAWSRQPQETQYF.

The J gene is TRBJ2-4, the V gene TRBV7-3; D possibly corresponds to TRBD2 (5 bases). Deletions cut 2 bases from V and 3 bases from J, with 14 bases between. The CDR3 extends over 16 amino acids. CDR1 and CDR2 from the germline V gene are SGHTA and FQGTGA. The CDR3 here is CASSLPRNSDKNIQYF. DNA for the CDR3: TGTGCCAGCAGCTTACCGAGGAATAGCGACAAAAACATTCAGTACTTC.